What follows is one T cell receptor beta chain and its context. The data belong to a study of T cell changes during pregnancy in multiple sclerosis. Profiling relied on immunoSEQ multiplex PCR, and the TCRdb table lists in-frame clones only, not all of them. Here the sample spans over 35,000 clones, approximately 92% being singletons. V shed 2 bases and J 2 bases; nucleotides not matched to a gene: 4. Germline lookup yields CDR1 SGHDN and CDR2 FVKESK. The CDR3 extends over 16 amino acids. Input material: peripheral blood. V gene TRBV14 combines with J gene TRBJ2-1, with 9 bases lining up with TRBD2. The receptor comes from a female donor with multiple sclerosis, enrolled in a pregnancy study. CDR3 bases: TGTGCCAGCAGCCAAAGCGGGAGGAAACCCTACAATGAGCAGTTCTTC. Amino acid sequence: CASSQSGRKPYNEQFF. Using reference TRBV14 and TRBJ2-1 for the parts outside the CDR3, the full variable domain is EAGVTQFPSHSVIEKGQTVTLRCDPISGHDNLYWYRRVMGKEIKFLLHFVKESKQDESGMPNNRFLAERTGGTYSTLKVQPAELEDSGVYFCASSQSGRKPYNEQFFGPGTRLTVL.